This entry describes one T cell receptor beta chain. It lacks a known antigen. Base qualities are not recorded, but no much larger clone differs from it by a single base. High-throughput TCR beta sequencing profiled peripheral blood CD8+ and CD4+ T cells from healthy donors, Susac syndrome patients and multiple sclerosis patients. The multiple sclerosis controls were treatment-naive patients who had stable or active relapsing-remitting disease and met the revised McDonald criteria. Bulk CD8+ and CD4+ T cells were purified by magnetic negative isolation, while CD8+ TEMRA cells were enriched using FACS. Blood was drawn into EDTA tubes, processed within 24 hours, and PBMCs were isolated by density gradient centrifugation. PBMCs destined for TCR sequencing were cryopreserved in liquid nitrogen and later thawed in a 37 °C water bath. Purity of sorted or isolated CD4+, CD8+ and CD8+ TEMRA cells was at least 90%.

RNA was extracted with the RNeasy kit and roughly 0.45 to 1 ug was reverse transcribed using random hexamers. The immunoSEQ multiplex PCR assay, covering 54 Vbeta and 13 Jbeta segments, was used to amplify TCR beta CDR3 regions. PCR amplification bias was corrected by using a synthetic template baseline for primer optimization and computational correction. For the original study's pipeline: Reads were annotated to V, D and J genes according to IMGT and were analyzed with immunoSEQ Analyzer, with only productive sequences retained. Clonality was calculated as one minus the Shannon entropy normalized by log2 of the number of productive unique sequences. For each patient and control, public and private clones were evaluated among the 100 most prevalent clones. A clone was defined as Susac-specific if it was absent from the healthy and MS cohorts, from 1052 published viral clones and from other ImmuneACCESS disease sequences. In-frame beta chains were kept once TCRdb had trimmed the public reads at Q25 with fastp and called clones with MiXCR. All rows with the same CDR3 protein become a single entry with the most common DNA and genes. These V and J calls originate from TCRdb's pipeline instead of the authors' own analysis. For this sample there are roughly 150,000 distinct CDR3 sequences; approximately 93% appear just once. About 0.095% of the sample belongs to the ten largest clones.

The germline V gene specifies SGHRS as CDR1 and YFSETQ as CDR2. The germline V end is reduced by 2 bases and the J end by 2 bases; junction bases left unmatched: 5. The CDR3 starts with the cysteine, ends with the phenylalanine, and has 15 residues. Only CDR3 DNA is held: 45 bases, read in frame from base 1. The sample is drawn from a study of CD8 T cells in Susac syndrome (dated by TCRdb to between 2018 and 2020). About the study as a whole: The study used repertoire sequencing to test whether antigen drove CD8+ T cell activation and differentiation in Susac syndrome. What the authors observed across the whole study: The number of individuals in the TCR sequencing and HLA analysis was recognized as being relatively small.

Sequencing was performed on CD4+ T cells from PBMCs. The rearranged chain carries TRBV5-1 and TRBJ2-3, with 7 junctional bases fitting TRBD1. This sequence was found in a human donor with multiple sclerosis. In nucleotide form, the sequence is TGCGCCAGCAGCTTCAGACAGGGCCCCACAGATACGCAGTATTTT. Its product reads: CASSFRQGPTDTQYF.